This entry lists 27 T cell receptor beta chains sequenced from one sample in a study of beta chain features in type 1 diabetes. The whole isolated RNA underwent reverse transcription, so sequencing captured expressed TCRB transcripts. The table came from immunoSEQ multiplex PCR; TCRdb's copy has only in-frame clones and leaves some out. Counted here are over 650,000 clones, over 13% occurring once; the ten biggest clones make up 0.04%. These receptors' targets are unknown. Notes on the study in general: TCRB CDR3s were moderately but significantly shorter in Type 1 diabetes patients in all four CD4+ subsets.

Sample: naive CD4+ T cells from blood. The source is a man between 18 and 35 years old with type 1 diabetes.

This clone was seen only a few times. The chain combines TRBV21-1 with TRBJ2-7. TRBV21-1 is assigned pseudogene status. The CDR3 contains 10 residues. The CDR3 DNA sequence: TGTGCCAGCATGCCCTCCGAGCAGTACTTC. Protein sequence: CASMPSEQYF.

The rearrangement links TRBV4-1 to TRBJ2-1, with 13 bases aligning to TRBD2. Germline trimming cut 8 bases from V and 8 bases from J; bases unmatched to any gene: 3. This CDR3 has 13 residues. CDR1 and CDR2 (germline): MGHRA, YSYEKL. This chain's CDR3 is CASRTSGRHEQFF. Here the CDR3 DNA reads TGCGCCAGCCGGACTAGCGGGAGACATGAGCAGTTCTTC.

The chain carries TRBV6-1 and TRBJ1-3, with D unresolved. The CDR3 is made up of 15 amino acids. CDR1 and CDR2 from the germline V gene are MNHNS and SASEGT. The ends were cut back, 2 bases at V and 0 bases at J, with 8 bases in the middle. The DNA of the CDR3 is TGTGCCAGCAGTGAATCACGGATCTCTGGAAACACCATATATTTT. Translation gives CASSESRISGNTIYF.

This clone has more than one count but fewer than ten. The CDR3 DNA sequence: TGTGCCAGCAGCTTGGGGGGAATCCACGAGCAGTACTTC. This codes for CASSLGGIHEQYF. The chain recombines TRBV5-6 with TRBJ2-7; no firm D call. The CDR3 has 13 amino acids. The V gene's germline CDR1 is SGHDT and CDR2 YYEEEE. Trimming shortened V by 0 bases and J by 5 bases, and 9 bases separated the two germline ends.

In this sample, this clone turned up a few times. The V and J genes are TRBV29-1 and TRBJ1-1; D ambiguous. V was cut by 7 bases and J by 1 base, with 10 bases left in between. Germline-derived CDR1 and CDR2 are SQVTM and ANQGSEA. The CDR3 sequence is 12 residues long. As DNA, the CDR3 is TGCAGCGCCGAGGAGGGGAACACTGAAGCTTTCTTT. Encoded protein: CSAEEGNTEAFF.

This clone has only a few counts. V and J are TRBV4-1 and TRBJ2-1; D perhaps matches TRBD2 (5 bases). The ends were cut back, 10 bases at V and 8 bases at J, with 24 bases in the middle. CDR1 is MGHRA, CDR2 YSYEKL, per germline. The CDR3 consists of 15 residues. The CDR3 sequence: CAMPEGPLSCDEQFF. DNA for the CDR3: TGCGCCATGCCCGAGGGTCCCCTCTCTTGCGATGAGCAGTTCTTC.

This clone has a handful of counts. The gene calls are TRBV30 and TRBJ2-1, with D unresolved. V was trimmed by 2 bases and J by 7 bases, leaving 9 bases between them. Germline CDR1 is GTSNPN and CDR2 is SVGIG (reference sequence). The CDR3 runs to 12 residues. CDR3 nucleotides: TGTGCCTGGAGTTCAATACCAAATGAGCAGTTCTTC. This translates into CAWSSIPNEQFF.

This clone was recorded a few times. The sample carries other DNA sequences with the same CDR3. The chain carries TRBV18 and TRBJ1-5; tentative D call: TRBD1 (5 bases). Germline V gene data show CDR1 as KGHSH and CDR2 as LQKENI. Trimming took 3 bases from V and 1 from J, leaving 7 bases between them. CDR3 length: 14 residues. The CDR3 region has the DNA TGTGCCAGCTCACCTCGGGACAGCAATCAGCCCCAGCATTTT. It yields the protein CASSPRDSNQPQHF.

This sequence joins TRBV2 and TRBJ1-2, with D hard to call. The germline V gene has CDR1 SNHLY and CDR2 FYNNEI. The CDR3 contains 14 residues. Trimming cost V 7 bases and J 5 bases, with 17 bases left between them. CDR3 DNA: TGTGCCAGCAACCCGCTCCGAGACAAGTATGGCTACACCTTC. Its translation is CASNPLRDKYGYTF. The full variable domain, completed using reference TRBV2 and TRBJ1-2, is EPEVTQTPSHQVTQMGQEVILRCVPISNHLYFYWYRQILGQKVEFLVSFYNNEISEKSEIFDDQFSVERPDGSNFTLKIRSTKLEDSAMYFCASNPLRDKYGYTFGSGTRLTVV.

This clone was detected a few times. The chain couples TRBV6-5 to TRBJ2-1; 10 positions match TRBD1. Germline V gene lookup returns CDR1 MNHEY and CDR2 SVGAGI. There are 12 residues in the CDR3. J was trimmed by 10 bases and V by 6 bases; bases with no gene match: 3. Written as DNA, the CDR3 is TGTGCCAGCAGCCGGGACAGGGGAGAGCAGTTCTTC. This gives the protein CASSRDRGEQFF.

The J gene is TRBJ2-3, the V gene TRBV4-1, with 10 bases matching TRBD2. Germline values: CDR1 MGHRA, CDR2 YSYEKL. The CDR3 extends over 16 amino acids. The trim removed 1 base at V and 4 bases at J, leaving 5 bases unmatched. CDR3 protein: CASSQGAGGGADTQYF. CDR3 nucleotide sequence: TGCGCCAGCAGCCAAGGAGCGGGAGGGGGGGCAGATACGCAGTATTTT.

J is TRBJ1-2 and V is TRBV5-1, with D maybe TRBD1 (5 bases). CDR1 and CDR2 from the germline V gene are SGHRS and YFSETQ. The V end was cut by 3 bases, the J end by 8 bases, with 11 bases between. The CDR3 consists of 12 residues. The CDR3 loop reads CASSSGTEGYTF. CDR3 coding DNA: TGCGCCAGCAGCTCCGGGACGGAGGGCTACACCTTC.

The rearrangement uses TRBV5-4 and TRBJ2-4, with 8 nucleotides matching TRBD1. J was trimmed by 4 bases and V by 3 bases; bases with no gene match: 3. This CDR3 region has 14 residues. Germline CDR1 reads SGHNT; CDR2 reads YYREEE (reference sequence). CDR3 nucleotide sequence: TGTGCCAGCAGCTCGCGGGACAGGAAAAACATTCAGTACTTC. Translation gives CASSSRDRKNIQYF. The full variable domain, completed using reference TRBV5-4 and TRBJ2-4, is ETGVTQSPTHLIKTRGQQVTLRCSSQSGHNTVSWYQQALGQGPQFIFQYYREEENGRGNFPPRFSGLQFPNYSSELNVNALELDDSALYLCASSSRDRKNIQYFGAGTRLSVL.

This clone was counted only a few times. This chain uses TRBV19 with TRBJ2-5; 9 bases align to TRBD2. Germline trimming cut 3 bases from V and 5 bases from J; bases unmatched to any gene: 10. The CDR3 is made up of 16 amino acids. CDR1 is LNHDA and CDR2 is SQIVND in the germline V gene (reference sequence). The CDR3 sequence is CASSIGGTSTRETQYF. The CDR3 DNA reads as TGTGCCAGTAGTATTGGTGGGACTAGCACCCGGGAGACCCAGTACTTC.

The CDR3 sequence is CAWSLAGATFYNSPLHF. CDR3 DNA sequence: TGTGCCTGGAGTTTAGCAGGGGCCACCTTCTATAATTCACCCCTCCACTTT. The chain has TRBV30 and TRBJ1-6, with D tentatively TRBD1 (6 bases). The CDR3 totals 17 residues. Germline V CDR1 and CDR2: GTSNPN, SVGIG (reference sequence). Trimming took 2 bases from V and 3 from J, leaving 17 bases between them.

The table lists this clone with a few counts. The genes are TRBV5-6 and TRBJ2-6; D is perhaps TRBD2 (5 bases). The V and J ends lost 5 bases and 0 bases respectively, with 9 bases between them. CDR3 length equals 15 residues. Per the germline V gene, CDR1 is SGHDT and CDR2 is YYEEEE. CDR3 bases: TGTGCCAGCAGGTCGGGGTACTCTGGGGCCAACGTCCTGACTTTC. It is translated as CASRSGYSGANVLTF.

The chain links TRBV27 to TRBJ2-7, with TRBD1 identical over 7 bases. This CDR3 is 15 amino acids long. V lost 7 bases and J lost 0; bases outside the gene matches: 9. Looked up from germline, CDR1 is MNHEY and CDR2 is SMNVEV (reference sequence). The CDR3, as DNA: TGTGCCAGCAACAGGGGTTACCTTAGCTCCTACGAGCAGTACTTC. It encodes CASNRGYLSSYEQYF.

This clone occurred a few times. Other DNA sequences within the sample encode an identical CDR3. CDR3 nucleotides: TGCGCCAGCAGCTTGTCGGGCACCGAGCAGTACTTC. Its translation: CASSLSGTEQYF. The V and J genes are TRBV5-1 and TRBJ2-7; no clear D gene. The CDR3 loop spans 12 amino acids. Germline assignment: CDR1 SGHRS and CDR2 YFSETQ. Between the trimmed V and J ends, which lost 1 base and 6 bases, there was a span of 8 bases. The variable domain in full, completed from reference TRBV5-1 and TRBJ2-7, reads KAGVTQTPRYLIKTRGQQVTLSCSPISGHRSVSWYQQTPGQGLQFLFEYFSETQRNKGNFPGRFSGRQFSNSRSEMNVSTLELGDSALYLCASSLSGTEQYFGPGTRLTVT.

Only a few counts were recorded for this clone. The chain carries TRBV4-3 and TRBJ1-2; the match to TRBD1 covers 7 bases. Per germline, CDR1 LGHNA and CDR2 YSLEER. The length of the CDR3 is 13 residues. After removal of 4 bases from V and 4 bases from J, the junction contained 3 bases not matched to a gene. CDR3 bases: TGCGCCAGCAGCCGGACAGGAATCTATGGCTACACCTTC. Translation: CASSRTGIYGYTF.

The chain recombines TRBV30 with TRBJ1-1, with 7 bases lining up with TRBD1. This CDR3 contains 13 residues. Germline CDR1 GTSNPN, CDR2 SVGIG (reference sequence). Unmatched junction bases numbered 11, after V lost 2 bases and J lost 11 bases. In nucleotides, the CDR3 is TGTGCCTGGAGTCGACCACTGACAGGGCCGGCTTTCTTT. Translation: CAWSRPLTGPAFF.

This clone was detected a few times. This chain uses TRBV19 with TRBJ1-6; unclear D gene. Trimming took 7 bases from V and 7 from J, leaving 14 bases between them. CDR1 LNHDA and CDR2 SQIVND come from the germline V gene (reference sequence). This CDR3 contains 14 residues. The CDR3 bases are TGTGCCAGTACTCTGACCGCCGGGAATTCACCCCTCCACTTT. Protein sequence: CASTLTAGNSPLHF.

The chain carries TRBV5-1 and TRBJ1-5, with TRBD1 matching over 10 bases. Germline lookup yields CDR1 SGHRS and CDR2 YFSETQ. With 0 bases clipped from V and 5 bases from J, the junction kept 8 bases outside the gene matches. This CDR3 spans 17 amino acids. The CDR3 here is CASSLGPRTGGYQPQHF. CDR3 DNA sequence: TGCGCCAGCAGCTTGGGACCAAGGACAGGGGGTTATCAGCCCCAGCATTTT. The entire variable domain, with the rest obtained from reference TRBV5-1 and TRBJ1-5, is as follows: KAGVTQTPRYLIKTRGQQVTLSCSPISGHRSVSWYQQTPGQGLQFLFEYFSETQRNKGNFPGRFSGRQFSNSRSEMNVSTLELGDSALYLCASSLGPRTGGYQPQHFGDGTRLSIL.

This clone has only a few counts. V gene TRBV5-1 combines with J gene TRBJ1-1; the D is unclear. This CDR3 is built from 16 residues. V dropped 0 bases and J dropped 2 bases, with 14 bases sitting between them. Germline V gene data show CDR1 as SGHRS and CDR2 as YFSETQ. The CDR3 sequence: CASSLGRGLSNTEAFF. In nucleotides, the CDR3 is TGCGCCAGCAGCTTGGGACGAGGGTTATCCAACACTGAAGCTTTCTTT.

This clone was picked up a small number of times. Different DNA sequences within this sample yield the same CDR3. V gene TRBV9 combines with J gene TRBJ1-5; D remains unclear. With 2 bases removed from V and 1 base from J, the gap between germline ends came to 7 bases. The CDR3 loop spans 14 amino acids. The germline gives CDR1 SGDLS, CDR2 YYNGEE. The CDR3 loop is CASSVGVSNQPQHF. The DNA for the CDR3 is TGTGCCAGCAGCGTTGGGGTAAGCAATCAGCCCCAGCATTTT.

The chain combines TRBV19 with TRBJ2-3; 15 positions agree with TRBD2. In germline, CDR1 is LNHDA, CDR2 SQIVND (reference sequence). V lost 6 bases to trimming and J lost 1 base; unmatched junction nucleotides: 5. This CDR3 contains 17 residues. CDR3 sequence (DNA): TGTGCCAGTAGAGGACTAGCGGGGGGGCAGGGCACAGATACGCAGTATTTT. Translated: CASRGLAGGQGTDTQYF.

The genes are TRBV19 and TRBJ1-5; D gene uncertain. The CDR3 runs 16 residues. The V and J ends lost 6 bases and 8 bases respectively, with 23 bases between them. Germline V gives CDR1 LNHDA, CDR2 SQIVND (reference sequence). CDR3 sequence (DNA): TGTGCCAGTAGCAACCAATTGTTGGGGAGCCTCAAGCCCCAGCATTTT. Its protein is CASSNQLLGSLKPQHF.

This chain uses TRBV6-6 with TRBJ2-7, with D unresolved. The CDR3 runs to 12 residues. The ends were cut back, 4 bases at V and 3 bases at J, with 7 bases in the middle. CDR1 MNHNY and CDR2 SVGAGI come from the germline V gene (reference sequence). The CDR3 is CASSSSGYEQYF. In DNA, the CDR3 is TGTGCCAGCAGTTCCTCCGGCTACGAGCAGTACTTC.